Below, 18 T cell receptor beta chains from the same sample are listed, as sequenced in a study of T cells after yellow fever vaccination. One entry per CDR3 protein, called by TCRdb with MiXCR from the 5' RACE reads. The table lists 300,000 to 400,000 distinct CDR3 sequences, under 7.5% of them singletons. Sequencing was performed on PBMCs, taken 5 days after the yellow fever booster vaccination. The origin of the receptors is a man aged 30 to 45 who received the YFV17D yellow fever vaccine.

This clonotype was recorded at least ten times. CDR3 residues: CASSLRYRGSEQYF. Written as DNA, the CDR3 is TGTGCCAGCAGCTTAAGATACAGGGGGTCCGAGCAGTACTTC. V and J are TRBV7-2 and TRBJ2-7; TRBD1 matches at 8 bases. The CDR3 runs 14 residues. Losses at the gene ends were 2 bases for V and 6 bases for J; bases not matched to a gene: 6. The germline gives CDR1 SGHTA, CDR2 FQGNSA.

This clonotype was seen at least ten times. This chain links TRBV9 with TRBJ2-7; the match to TRBD1 covers 8 bases. This CDR3 spans 15 amino acids. CDR1 SGDLS and CDR2 YYNGEE come from the germline V gene. Germline trimming cut 4 bases from V and 5 bases from J; bases unmatched to any gene: 11. The CDR3 sequence is CASSLTGEESDEQYF. For the CDR3, the DNA is TGTGCCAGCAGCCTGACAGGGGAGGAGTCTGACGAGCAGTACTTC.

This clonotype turned up a few times. This chain uses TRBV25-1 with TRBJ1-1; D gene uncertain. V was cut by 8 bases and J by 4 bases, with 17 bases left in between. The CDR3 runs 14 residues. The germline gives CDR1 MGHDK, CDR2 SYGVNS. CDR3 in amino acids: CASAPPGIVTEAFF. CDR3 nucleotides: TGTGCCAGCGCCCCCCCCGGTATTGTCACTGAAGCTTTCTTT.

V usage is TRBV27 and J usage is TRBJ2-7, with D maybe TRBD1 (6 bases). V lost 8 bases and J 3 bases, leaving 17 bases between the germline ends. The CDR3 covers 14 residues. The germline gives CDR1 MNHEY, CDR2 SMNVEV (reference sequence). CDR3 DNA: TGTGCCAGCGGTAAGACAGGCTCGGGCTACGAGCAGTACTTC. Translating gives CASGKTGSGYEQYF.

A remark on this clonotype: Compared with germline, one end of the junction differs, possibly owing to a read error. As DNA, the CDR3 is TGCGCCACCAGCGAAAAGGGGGGCGGTCAGCCCCAGCATTTT. It yields the protein CATSEKGGGQPQHF. The chain combines TRBV5-1 with TRBJ1-5; tentative D call: TRBD1 (6 bases). The germline CDR1 and CDR2 sequences are SGHRS and YFSETQ. The CDR3 has 14 residues.

This clonotype came up many times. The CDR3 coding sequence is TGTGCCAGCAGCTTAGGAGGGTCAAAGCTACGCGAGCAGTACTTC. Protein sequence: CASSLGGSKLREQYF. The chain couples TRBV5-4 to TRBJ2-7; D is possibly TRBD2 (6 bases). Germline loops: CDR1 SGHNT, CDR2 YYREEE (reference sequence). The CDR3 runs to 15 residues. V was pared by 2 bases and J by 6 bases, with 18 bases between.

This clonotype was detected only a few times. The chain is built from TRBV20-1 and TRBJ2-7, with 8 bases aligning to TRBD1. There are 17 residues in the CDR3. Losses at the gene ends were 0 bases for V and 2 bases for J; bases not matched to a gene: 12. Germline V CDR1 and CDR2: DFQATT, SNEGSKA (reference sequence). The CDR3 DNA reads as TGCAGTGCTAGAGATACAGGGGGGAATTTATCCCCCTACGAGCAGTACTTC. Residues: CSARDTGGNLSPYEQYF.

This clonotype has ten or more counts. V is TRBV7-9 and J is TRBJ2-4; TRBD2 matches at 9 bases. V shed 3 bases and J 7 bases; nucleotides not matched to a gene: 4. The CDR3 contains 14 residues. The germline gives CDR1 SEHNR, CDR2 FQNEAQ (reference sequence). CDR3 in DNA: TGTGCCAGCAGCTTCGCGGGGGGGTTGAACATTCAGTACTTC. It translates to CASSFAGGLNIQYF.

The rearrangement links TRBV5-5 to TRBJ2-3; 9 nucleotides align to TRBD2. The CDR3 totals 17 residues. J lost 3 bases, V lost 0 bases, and 8 bases had no gene match. The V gene's germline CDR1 is SGHKS and CDR2 YYEKEE (reference sequence). CDR3 in amino acids: CASSLGDAGGPTDTQYF. CDR3 in DNA: TGTGCCAGCAGCTTGGGAGATGCGGGAGGGCCGACAGATACGCAGTATTTT.

The chain recombines TRBV12-3 or TRBV12-4 with TRBJ2-3, with 7 bases aligning to TRBD2. Germline trimming cut 5 bases from V and 5 bases from J; bases unmatched to any gene: 10. The CDR3 spans 15 residues. This chain's CDR3 is CASSISAGTGDTQYF. CDR3 nucleotides: TGTGCCAGCAGTATTTCAGCGGGAACGGGAGATACGCAGTATTTT.

This clonotype has just a few counts. The gene calls are TRBV6-2 or TRBV6-3 and TRBJ2-7, with unresolved D. Germline values: CDR1 MNHEY, CDR2 SVGEGT. V lost 5 bases to trimming and J lost 5 bases, with 13 bases between them. The CDR3 has 13 residues. In nucleotides, the CDR3 is TGTGCCAGCAGTCTTCGGTGGGGTCACGAGCAGTACTTC. This codes for CASSLRWGHEQYF.

The chain employs TRBV28 and TRBJ2-5, with D perhaps matching TRBD2 (5 bases). The V gene's germline CDR1 is MDHEN and CDR2 SYDVKM. V lost 5 bases and J 5 bases, leaving 9 bases between the germline ends. There are 12 residues in the CDR3. CDR3 residues: CASSGSRETQYF. The CDR3 nucleotides read TGTGCCAGCAGTGGGAGTCGGGAGACCCAGTACTTC. The whole variable domain, remainder taken from reference TRBV28 and TRBJ2-5, is DVKVTQSSRYLVKRTGEKVFLECVQDMDHENMFWYRQDPGLGLRLIYFSYDVKMKEKGDIPEGYSVSREKKERFSLILESASTNQTSMYLCASSGSRETQYFGPGTRLLVL.

Many counts were recorded for this clonotype. This CDR3 is CASSLVGQAHYGYTF. DNA for the CDR3: TGCGCCAGCAGCTTGGTGGGACAGGCACACTATGGCTACACCTTC. The chain combines TRBV5-1 with TRBJ1-2; TRBD1 matches 8 bases. Germline CDR1 SGHRS, CDR2 YFSETQ. The CDR3 covers 15 residues. V was pared by 0 bases and J by 3 bases, with 4 bases of the junction left unmatched.

In its sample, this clonotype was seen a few times. CDR3 nucleotide sequence: TGCAGTGCTAGGGACAGGAGGGGCCTACGGGAGCAGTACTTC. It yields the protein CSARDRRGLREQYF. This chain connects TRBV20-1 to TRBJ2-7, with D tentatively TRBD1 (7 bases). The V end lost 3 bases, the J end lost 7 bases, and 19 bases lay between the germline ends. This CDR3 comprises 14 residues. CDR1 and CDR2 (germline): DFQATT, SNEGSKA (reference sequence).

This clonotype was seen ten or more times. The gene calls are TRBV29-1 and TRBJ2-2, with D perhaps matching TRBD1 (6 bases). The CDR3 sequence is 14 residues long. V gave up 5 bases and J gave up 2 bases, with 12 bases separating them. The germline V gene has CDR1 SQVTM and CDR2 ANQGSEA. CDR3 coding DNA: TGCAGCGTTAAGGACAGACTTAACACCGGGGAGCTGTTTTTT. Translated, it gives CSVKDRLNTGELFF.

This chain joins TRBV30 and TRBJ2-3, with 8 bases that match TRBD2. The junction had 12 bases not matched to a gene; V was cut back by 2 bases and J by 5 bases. CDR3 size: 16 residues. Germline loops: CDR1 GTSNPN, CDR2 SVGIG (reference sequence). CDR3 residues: CAWSKPGLEGGDTQYF. Here the CDR3 DNA reads TGTGCCTGGAGTAAACCGGGACTAGAAGGTGGAGATACGCAGTATTTT.

This clonotype was detected many times. The chain employs TRBV21-1 and TRBJ2-7; no DNA check was done on the table's D call, TRBD1. TRBV21-1 is a known pseudogene. CDR3 length equals 14 residues. For the CDR3, the DNA is TGTGCCAGCGGCAGGTTCGGGGGGCTCGACGAGCAGTACTTC. Translation: CASGRFGGLDEQYF.

This chain uses TRBV7-3 with TRBJ2-1; 7 bases align to TRBD2. Germline CDR1 is SGHTA and CDR2 is FQGTGA. V lost 2 bases and J lost 8; bases outside the gene matches: 9. The CDR3 sequence is 15 residues long. The CDR3 loop is CASSLGSGMFDEQFF. As DNA, the CDR3 is TGTGCCAGCAGCTTAGGGAGCGGGATGTTCGATGAGCAGTTCTTC.